Each of the 14 T cell receptor beta chains below was sequenced from the same sample in a study of CD8+ T cells in alopecia areata. Extraction of RNA preceded its reverse transcription into cDNA, which served as the sequencing template. The table came from immunoSEQ multiplex PCR; TCRdb's copy has only in-frame clones and leaves some out. The sample includes about 150,000 clones, around 50% of them seen just once. Sample: CD4+ T cells sorted from blood. The receptors here all came from a human donor with alopecia areata.

This clone has a handful of counts. A read error may produce the germline difference seen at one junction end. The chain combines TRBV7-9 with TRBJ1-1; D ambiguous. The CDR3 loop spans 16 amino acids. The germline V gene encodes CDR1 SEHNR and CDR2 FQNEAQ (reference sequence). CDR3 in amino acids: CASSLAGNGLSTEAFF. CDR3 nucleotides: TGTGCCAGCAGCCTAGCAGGAAATGGGCTAAGCACTGAAGCTTTCTTT.

This chain uses TRBV7-2 with TRBJ1-5; perhaps TRBD1 as D (6 bases). The CDR3 sequence is 14 residues long. Germline CDR1 and CDR2: SGHTA and FQGNSA. V dropped 5 bases and J dropped 2 bases, with 10 bases sitting between them. Here the CDR3 reads CASSLDSGNQPQHF. DNA for the CDR3: TGTGCCAGCAGCCTGGACAGTGGCAATCAGCCCCAGCATTTT.

In this sample, this clone turned up a few times. The sample contains more than one DNA sequence encoding this CDR3. This rearrangement joins TRBV7-9 to TRBJ2-2, with 9 bases that match TRBD1. J lost 6 bases, V lost 3 bases, and 5 bases had no gene match. The germline gives CDR1 SEHNR, CDR2 FQNEAQ (reference sequence). This CDR3 contains 15 residues. The CDR3 loop is CASSLDRGGSGELFF. The CDR3 coding sequence is TGTGCCAGCAGCTTGGACAGGGGCGGTTCCGGGGAGCTGTTTTTT.

Here the CDR3 DNA reads TGTGCCTGGAGACATTCCTCCCTGTACAATGAGCAGTTCTTC. Translated, it gives CAWRHSSLYNEQFF. This chain links TRBV30 with TRBJ2-1; unclear D gene. The V end was cut by 3 bases, the J end by 4 bases, with 13 bases between. CDR3 length: 14 residues. Germline CDR1 GTSNPN, CDR2 SVGIG (reference sequence).

This clone was observed once. The chain recombines TRBV7-9 with TRBJ2-2, with D perhaps given as TRBD1 or TRBD2 (5 bases each). V was trimmed by 7 bases and J by 1 base, leaving 16 bases between them. The germline V gene encodes CDR1 SEHNR and CDR2 FQNEAQ (reference sequence). The CDR3 totals 16 residues. CDR3 sequence (DNA): TGTGCCAGCATCCGAGGGGCCTCCGGGAACACCGGGGAGCTGTTTTTT. Residues: CASIRGASGNTGELFF.

This clone has only a few counts. The rearrangement joins TRBV29-1 to TRBJ2-1, with 8 bases fitting TRBD2. The CDR3 loop spans 15 amino acids. With V trimmed by 0 bases and J by 9 bases, 10 bases remained unmatched. Germline V lookup: CDR1 SQVTM, CDR2 ANQGSEA. The CDR3 coding sequence is TGCAGCGTTGAAGATGGGGTAGCGGGATGGGGTGAGCAGTTCTTC. Protein: CSVEDGVAGWGEQFF.

V and J are TRBV29-1 and TRBJ2-7; weak D call: TRBD1 (6 bases). CDR3 length: 12 amino acids. The germline CDR1 and CDR2 sequences are SQVTM and ANQGSEA. Deletions cut 4 bases from V and 6 bases from J, with 13 bases between. The CDR3 DNA is TGCAGCGTTGCCCCAGGGGCCGGCGAGCAGTACTTC. Amino acid sequence: CSVAPGAGEQYF.

The chain links TRBV27 to TRBJ1-2, with unresolved D. From germline, CDR1 is MNHEY and CDR2 SMNVEV (reference sequence). Trimming stripped 5 bases from V and 10 bases from J, with 17 bases between. The CDR3 totals 13 residues. The DNA for the CDR3 is TGTGCCAGCAGTCTCACCCCCGCGGACCACTACACCTTC. Translation: CASSLTPADHYTF.

The CDR3 DNA reads TGTGCCAGCAGCCCAGGCAACACGGGAGGGGAGCAGTACTTC. Its protein product is CASSPGNTGGEQYF. This chain connects TRBV5-5 to TRBJ2-7, with TRBD2 matching over 8 bases. The CDR3 is 14 amino acids. CDR1 and CDR2 from the germline V gene are SGHKS and YYEKEE (reference sequence). V lost 4 bases to trimming and J lost 7 bases; unmatched junction nucleotides: 10.

The V gene is TRBV27, the J gene TRBJ2-1, with unresolved D. The length of the CDR3 is 15 residues. Trimming pared 1 base from V and 5 bases from J, leaving 12 bases between. Germline assignment: CDR1 MNHEY and CDR2 SMNVEV (reference sequence). The CDR3 protein is CASSLYRAVNNEQFF. The CDR3 bases are TGTGCCAGCAGTTTATACCGGGCAGTTAACAATGAGCAGTTCTTC.

The chain has TRBV5-1 and TRBJ2-2; D ambiguous. The V gene lost 4 bases and the J gene lost 7 bases, with 8 bases spanning the gap. CDR1 SGHRS and CDR2 YFSETQ come from the germline V gene. This CDR3 comprises 12 residues. CDR3 sequence reads: CASSVVGGELFF. CDR3 nucleotide sequence: TGCGCCAGCAGCGTCGTAGGCGGGGAGCTGTTTTTT.

A single count supports this clone. This chain uses TRBV28 with TRBJ2-4, with D perhaps matching TRBD1 or TRBD2 (5 bases each). Trimming removed 0 bases from V and 3 bases from J, with 9 bases in between. The CDR3 is 15 amino acids. Germline V gives CDR1 MDHEN, CDR2 SYDVKM. The CDR3 loop reads CASSLWGDGKNIQYF. The CDR3 nucleotides are TGTGCCAGCAGTTTATGGGGGGACGGCAAAAACATTCAGTACTTC.

The rearrangement joins TRBV9 to TRBJ2-1; the D gene could be TRBD1 or TRBD2 (5 bases each). Germline loops: CDR1 SGDLS, CDR2 YYNGEE. V was trimmed by 0 bases and J by 7 bases, leaving 14 bases between them. CDR3 length: 15 residues. CDR3 DNA: TGTGCCAGCAGCGTAGGGAGAGCAGGGAGTAATGAGCAGTTCTTC. Its protein product is CASSVGRAGSNEQFF.

J is TRBJ2-1 and V is TRBV6-6, with no clear D. Trimming took off 4 bases at V and 8 bases at J, with 6 bases between the two ends. CDR1 and CDR2 from the germline V gene are MNHNY and SVGAGI (reference sequence). The CDR3 has 11 amino acids. CDR3 protein: CASSSLDEQFF. In DNA, the CDR3 is TGTGCCAGCAGTTCCCTGGATGAGCAGTTCTTC.